This T cell receptor (beta chain) was sequenced in a study of T-cell reconstitution after alpha-beta-depleted transplantation in children. Study-wide findings and caveats: T cells produced anew were the main source of T-cell counts and diversity one year after transplant. Reportedly, alpha-beta T cells present about two months post-transplant originated from several hundred expanded clones of graft origin.

The library targeted TCRbeta and was prepared with unique molecular identifiers. MiXCR, run by TCRdb on the PCR reads, gives a single entry per CDR3 protein. Among about 980,000 distinct CDR3 sequences listed, about 26% were seen once. Details on this clonotype: Its specificity is unknown.

CDR3 length: 14 residues. The germline CDR1 and CDR2 sequences are LGHDT and YNNKEL (reference sequence). Trimming took 5 bases from V and 7 from J, leaving 15 bases between them. Sequencing used PBMCs, mostly from graft donor cells, obtained 360 days after TCRalphabeta/CD19-depleted stem cell transplant. The receptor's source is a boy younger than two who had a stem cell transplant for SCID, so the T cells may come from the graft donor. This chain joins TRBV3-1 and TRBJ1-5; D ambiguous. Here the CDR3 reads CASSYDSSGQPQHF. The CDR3 nucleotides read TGTGCCAGCAGCTACGATTCATCTGGGCAGCCCCAGCATTTT.